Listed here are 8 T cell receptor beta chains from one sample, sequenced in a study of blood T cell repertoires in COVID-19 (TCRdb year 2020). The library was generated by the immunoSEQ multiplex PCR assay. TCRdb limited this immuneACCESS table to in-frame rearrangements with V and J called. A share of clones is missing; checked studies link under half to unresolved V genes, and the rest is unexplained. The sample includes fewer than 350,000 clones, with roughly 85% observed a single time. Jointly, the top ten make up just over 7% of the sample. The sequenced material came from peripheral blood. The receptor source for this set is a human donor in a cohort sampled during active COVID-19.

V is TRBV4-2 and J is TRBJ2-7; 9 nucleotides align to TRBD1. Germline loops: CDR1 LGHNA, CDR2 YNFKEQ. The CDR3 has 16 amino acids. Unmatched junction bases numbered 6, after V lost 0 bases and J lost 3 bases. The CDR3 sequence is CASSQEEAGQGYEQYF. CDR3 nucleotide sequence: TGTGCCAGCAGCCAAGAGGAGGCGGGACAGGGCTACGAGCAGTACTTC.

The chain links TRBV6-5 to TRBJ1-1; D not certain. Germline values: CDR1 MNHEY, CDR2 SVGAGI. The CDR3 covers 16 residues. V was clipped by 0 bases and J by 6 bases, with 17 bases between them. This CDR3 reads CASSYSPPWRLAEAFF. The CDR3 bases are TGTGCCAGCAGTTACTCTCCGCCGTGGCGGCTCGCTGAAGCTTTCTTT.

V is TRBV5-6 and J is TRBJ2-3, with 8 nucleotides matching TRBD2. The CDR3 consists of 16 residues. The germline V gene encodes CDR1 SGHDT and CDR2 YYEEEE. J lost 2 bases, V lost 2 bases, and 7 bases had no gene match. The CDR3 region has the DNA TGTGCCAGCAGCTTTAGCGGGGTGGATCCCACAGATACGCAGTATTTT. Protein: CASSFSGVDPTDTQYF. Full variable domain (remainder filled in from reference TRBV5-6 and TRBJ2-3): DAGVTQSPTHLIKTRGQQVTLRCSPKSGHDTVSWYQQALGQGPQFIFQYYEEEERQRGNFPDRFSGHQFPNYSSELNVNALLLGDSALYLCASSFSGVDPTDTQYFGPGTRLTVL.

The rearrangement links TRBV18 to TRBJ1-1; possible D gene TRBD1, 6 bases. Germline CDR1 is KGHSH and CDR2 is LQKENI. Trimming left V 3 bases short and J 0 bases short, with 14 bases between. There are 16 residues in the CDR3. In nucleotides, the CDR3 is TGTGCCAGCTCACCTCGACAGGTCGACGTGAACACTGAAGCTTTCTTT. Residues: CASSPRQVDVNTEAFF.

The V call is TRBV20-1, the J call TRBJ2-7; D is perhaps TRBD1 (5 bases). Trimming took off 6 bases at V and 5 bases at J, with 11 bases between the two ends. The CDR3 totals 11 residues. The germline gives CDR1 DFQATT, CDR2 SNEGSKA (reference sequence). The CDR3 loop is CSARDSHEQYF. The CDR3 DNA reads TGCAGTGCCCGTGACAGTCACGAGCAGTACTTC.

This CDR3 reads CASSGLAGRTDTQYF. The CDR3, as DNA: TGTGCCAGCAGCGGGCTAGCGGGGCGCACAGATACGCAGTATTTT. The gene calls are TRBV11-2 and TRBJ2-3, with 9 bases that match TRBD2. From germline, CDR1 is SGHAT and CDR2 FQNNGV. The length of the CDR3 is 15 residues. Trimming removed 5 bases from V and 1 base from J; junction bases left unmatched: 4.

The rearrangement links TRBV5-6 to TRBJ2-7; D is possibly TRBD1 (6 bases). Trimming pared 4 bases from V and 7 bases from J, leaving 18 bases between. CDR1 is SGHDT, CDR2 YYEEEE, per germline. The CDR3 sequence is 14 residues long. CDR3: CASSPTSGAREQYF. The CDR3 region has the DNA TGTGCCAGCAGCCCGACCTCAGGGGCTCGGGAGCAGTACTTC.

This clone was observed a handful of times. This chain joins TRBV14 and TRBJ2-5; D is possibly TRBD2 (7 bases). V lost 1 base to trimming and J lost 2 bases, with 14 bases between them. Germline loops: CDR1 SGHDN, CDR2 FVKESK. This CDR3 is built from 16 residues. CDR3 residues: CASSQAQRGAQETQYF. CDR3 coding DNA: TGTGCCAGCAGCCAAGCCCAACGGGGGGCGCAAGAGACCCAGTACTTC. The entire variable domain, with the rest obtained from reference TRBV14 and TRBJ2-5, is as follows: EAGVTQFPSHSVIEKGQTVTLRCDPISGHDNLYWYRRVMGKEIKFLLHFVKESKQDESGMPNNRFLAERTGGTYSTLKVQPAELEDSGVYFCASSQAQRGAQETQYFGPGTRLLVL.